This passage covers 3 T cell receptor beta chains from one sample sequenced in a study of cytomegalovirus exposure and HLA in healthy donors. The PCR had 60 Vbeta and 13 Jbeta primers. Sequencing used immunoSEQ multiplex PCR; TCRdb keeps in-frame clones, though not all of them. The data contain approximately 170,000 clones, roughly four fifths of them singletons. The sequencing input was PBMCs. All receptors come from a woman younger than 45 in good health and CMV-seropositive.

The genes are TRBV2 and TRBJ1-2, with 9 bases lining up with TRBD1. CDR3 length: 15 residues. The ends lost 0 bases at V and 7 bases at J; junction bases unmatched: 6. Germline CDR1 is SNHLY and CDR2 is FYNNEI. Here the CDR3 reads CASSEALVTGGGYTF. The CDR3 region has the DNA TGTGCCAGCAGTGAAGCGCTTGTGACAGGGGGTGGCTACACCTTC.

This clone was picked up one time. The genes are TRBV5-1 and TRBJ2-1; a possible D gene is TRBD2 (6 bases). V shed 4 bases and J shed 7 bases, with 18 bases lying between them. CDR3 length: 15 amino acids. Germline-derived CDR1 and CDR2 are SGHRS and YFSETQ. CDR3 protein: CASSPGLALSNEQFF. DNA for the CDR3: TGCGCCAGCAGCCCCGGCCTAGCGCTCTCAAATGAGCAGTTCTTC.

The chain uses TRBV27 and TRBJ2-5; D may be TRBD1 (6 bases). The J call could be wrong; TRBJ2-7 is a better fit for the DNA end. The CDR3 extends over 16 amino acids. Per the germline V gene, CDR1 is MNHEY and CDR2 is SMNVEV (reference sequence). The CDR3 DNA is TGTGCCAGCAGTTTCTCAACAGGGATCCAAACCTACGAGCAGTACTTC. It specifies CASSFSTGIQTYEQYF.